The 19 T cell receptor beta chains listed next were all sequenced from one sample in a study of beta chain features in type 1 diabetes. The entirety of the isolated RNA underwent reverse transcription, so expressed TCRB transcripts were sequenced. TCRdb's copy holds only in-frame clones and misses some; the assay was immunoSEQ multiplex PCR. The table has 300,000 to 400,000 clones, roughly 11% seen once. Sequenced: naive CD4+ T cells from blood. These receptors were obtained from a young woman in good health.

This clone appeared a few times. The DNA for the CDR3 is TGTGCCAGCAGCTTAGATCCCGTTAACCTAGCGGGAGGGCCGGAGACCCAGTACTTC. Its translation: CASSLDPVNLAGGPETQYF. This chain links TRBV11-2 with TRBJ2-5; 12 bases match TRBD2. Germline assignment: CDR1 SGHAT and CDR2 FQNNGV. This CDR3 is 19 amino acids long. V lost 0 bases and J lost 5; bases outside the gene matches: 13.

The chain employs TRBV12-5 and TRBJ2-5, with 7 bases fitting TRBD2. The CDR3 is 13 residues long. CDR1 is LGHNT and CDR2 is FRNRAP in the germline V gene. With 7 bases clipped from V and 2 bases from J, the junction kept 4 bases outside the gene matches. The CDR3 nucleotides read TGTGCTAGTGAAAGTAGCGGGCAAGAGACCCAGTACTTC. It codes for CASESSGQETQYF.

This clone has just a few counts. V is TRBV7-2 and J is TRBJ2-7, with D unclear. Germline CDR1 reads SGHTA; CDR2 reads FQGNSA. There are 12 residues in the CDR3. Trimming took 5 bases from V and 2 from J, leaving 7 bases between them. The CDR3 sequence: CASSPQPYEQYF. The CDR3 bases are TGTGCCAGCAGCCCACAACCCTACGAGCAGTACTTC.

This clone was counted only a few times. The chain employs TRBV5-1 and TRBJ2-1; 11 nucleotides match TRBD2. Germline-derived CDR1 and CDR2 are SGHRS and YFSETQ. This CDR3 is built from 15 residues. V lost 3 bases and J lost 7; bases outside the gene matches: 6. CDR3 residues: CASSSTSGSVNEQFF. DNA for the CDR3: TGCGCCAGCAGCTCCACTAGCGGGAGCGTGAATGAGCAGTTCTTC.

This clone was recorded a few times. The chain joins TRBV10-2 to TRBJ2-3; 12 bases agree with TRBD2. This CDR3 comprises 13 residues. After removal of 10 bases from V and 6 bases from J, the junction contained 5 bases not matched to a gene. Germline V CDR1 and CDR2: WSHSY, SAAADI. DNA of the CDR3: TGCGCCACAAGACTAGCGGGAGAGGATACGCAGTATTTT. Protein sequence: CATRLAGEDTQYF.

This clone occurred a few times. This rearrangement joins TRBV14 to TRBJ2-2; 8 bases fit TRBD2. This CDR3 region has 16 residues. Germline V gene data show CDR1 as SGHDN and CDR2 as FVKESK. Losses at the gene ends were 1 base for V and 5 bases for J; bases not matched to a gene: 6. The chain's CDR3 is CASSQAGTRSTGELFF. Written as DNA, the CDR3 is TGTGCCAGCAGCCAAGCGGGGACTAGATCTACCGGGGAGCTGTTTTTT.

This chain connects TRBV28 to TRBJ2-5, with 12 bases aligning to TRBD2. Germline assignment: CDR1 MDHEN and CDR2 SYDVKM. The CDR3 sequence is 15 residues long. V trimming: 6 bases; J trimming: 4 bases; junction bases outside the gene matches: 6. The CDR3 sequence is CASRDLAGGLETQYF. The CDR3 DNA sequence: TGTGCCAGCAGGGATCTAGCGGGAGGGCTAGAGACCCAGTACTTC.

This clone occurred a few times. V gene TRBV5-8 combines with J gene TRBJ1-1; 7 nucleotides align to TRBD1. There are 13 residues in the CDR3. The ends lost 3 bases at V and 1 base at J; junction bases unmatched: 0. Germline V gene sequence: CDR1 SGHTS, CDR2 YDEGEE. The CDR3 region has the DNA TGTGCCAGCAGCTGGGACAGGAACACTGAAGCTTTCTTT. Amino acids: CASSWDRNTEAFF.

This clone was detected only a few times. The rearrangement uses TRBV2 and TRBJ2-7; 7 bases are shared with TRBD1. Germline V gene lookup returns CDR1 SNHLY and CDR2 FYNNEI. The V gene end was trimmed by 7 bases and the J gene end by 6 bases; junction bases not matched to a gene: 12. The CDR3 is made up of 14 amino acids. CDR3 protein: CASTRQGGLGEQYF. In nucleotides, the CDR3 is TGTGCCAGCACAAGACAGGGTGGACTGGGCGAGCAGTACTTC.

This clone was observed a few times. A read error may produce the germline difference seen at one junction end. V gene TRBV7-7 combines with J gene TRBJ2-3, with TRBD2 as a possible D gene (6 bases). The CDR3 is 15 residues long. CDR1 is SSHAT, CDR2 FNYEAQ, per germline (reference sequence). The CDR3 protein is CASSLRGGVTDTQYF. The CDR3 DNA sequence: TGTGCTAGCAGCTTAAGAGGCGGGGTCACAGATACGCAGTATTTT. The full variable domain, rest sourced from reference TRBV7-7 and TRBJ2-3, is GAGVSQSPRYKVTKRGQDVTLRCDPISSHATLYWYQQALGQGPEFLTYFNYEAQPDKSGLPSDRFSAERPEGSISTLTIQRTEQRDSAMYRCASSLRGGVTDTQYFGPGTRLTVL.

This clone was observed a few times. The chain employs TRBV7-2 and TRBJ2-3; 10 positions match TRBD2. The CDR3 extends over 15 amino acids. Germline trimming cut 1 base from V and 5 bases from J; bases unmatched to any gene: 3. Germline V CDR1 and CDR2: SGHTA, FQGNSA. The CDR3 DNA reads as TGTGCCAGCAGCTTAGTCAGCGGGGGGGGAGATACGCAGTATTTT. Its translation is CASSLVSGGGDTQYF.

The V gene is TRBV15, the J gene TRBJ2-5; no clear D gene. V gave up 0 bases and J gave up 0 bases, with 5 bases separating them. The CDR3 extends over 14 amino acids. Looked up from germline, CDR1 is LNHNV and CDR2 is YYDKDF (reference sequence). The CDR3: CATSRERYQETQYF. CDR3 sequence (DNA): TGTGCCACCAGCAGAGAGAGGTACCAAGAGACCCAGTACTTC. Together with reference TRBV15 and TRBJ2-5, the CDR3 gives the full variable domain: DAMVIQNPRYQVTQFGKPVTLSCSQTLNHNVMYWYQQKSSQAPKLLFHYYDKDFNNEADTPDNFQSRRPNTSFCFLDIRSPGLGDTAMYLCATSRERYQETQYFGPGTRLLVL.

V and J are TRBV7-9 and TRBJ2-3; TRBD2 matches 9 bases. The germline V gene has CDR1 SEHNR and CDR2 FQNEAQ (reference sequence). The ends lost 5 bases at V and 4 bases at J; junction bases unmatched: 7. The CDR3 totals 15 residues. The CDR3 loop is CASSHLAGGADTQYF. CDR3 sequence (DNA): TGTGCCAGCAGCCATCTTGCGGGAGGGGCAGATACGCAGTATTTT.

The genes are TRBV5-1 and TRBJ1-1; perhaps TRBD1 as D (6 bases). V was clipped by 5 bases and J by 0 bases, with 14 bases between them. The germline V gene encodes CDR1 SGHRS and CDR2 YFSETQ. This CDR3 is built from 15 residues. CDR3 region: CASRPGAGLNTEAFF. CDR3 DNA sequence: TGCGCCAGCAGGCCAGGGGCAGGTCTGAACACTGAAGCTTTCTTT.

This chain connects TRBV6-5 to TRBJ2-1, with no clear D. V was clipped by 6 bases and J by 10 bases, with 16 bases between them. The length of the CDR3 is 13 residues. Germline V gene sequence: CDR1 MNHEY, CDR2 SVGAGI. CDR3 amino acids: CASSLLTAEEQFF. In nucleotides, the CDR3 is TGTGCCAGCAGCCTACTTACGGCGGAAGAGCAGTTCTTC.

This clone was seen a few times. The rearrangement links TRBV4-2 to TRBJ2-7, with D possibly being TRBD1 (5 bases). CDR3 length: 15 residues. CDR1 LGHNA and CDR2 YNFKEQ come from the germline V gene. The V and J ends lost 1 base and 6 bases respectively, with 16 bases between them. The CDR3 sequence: CASSQGLGDRVEQYF. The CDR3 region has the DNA TGTGCCAGCAGCCAAGGTTTAGGGGATCGAGTCGAGCAGTACTTC.

CDR3 DNA: TGTGCCAGCAGTTCCACCGGGACAGGGCGTGAAGCTTTCTTT. Amino acid sequence: CASSSTGTGREAFF. The chain is built from TRBV27 and TRBJ1-1; 9 bases agree with TRBD1. The V gene's germline CDR1 is MNHEY and CDR2 SMNVEV (reference sequence). The CDR3 spans 14 residues. V lost 4 bases, J lost 7 bases, and 7 bases stayed unmatched.

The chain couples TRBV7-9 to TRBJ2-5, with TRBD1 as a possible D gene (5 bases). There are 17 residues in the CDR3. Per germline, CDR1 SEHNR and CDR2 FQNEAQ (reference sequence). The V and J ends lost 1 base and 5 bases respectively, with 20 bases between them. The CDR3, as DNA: TGTGCCAGCAGCTTAGTCGCCCAGGGCAGAGTACCGGAGACCCAGTACTTC. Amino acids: CASSLVAQGRVPETQYF.

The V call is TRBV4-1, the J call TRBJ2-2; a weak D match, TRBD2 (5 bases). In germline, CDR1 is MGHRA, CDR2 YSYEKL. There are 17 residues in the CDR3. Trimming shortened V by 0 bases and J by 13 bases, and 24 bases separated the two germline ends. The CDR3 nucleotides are TGCGCCAGCAGCCAAGAAGGACCCGAGGGCGGTACGGGCCGGCTGTTTTTT. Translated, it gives CASSQEGPEGGTGRLFF.